This is a list of T cell receptor beta chains from one sample in a study of T cell repertoires in cytomegalovirus infection. The antigens these receptors bind are not known. Each CDR3 protein gets one entry after TCRdb re-called the reads with MiXCR. The sample includes approximately 1,000,000 distinct CDR3 sequences, approximately 31% seen only once; the top ten take around an eighth. The sample here was cultured CD8+ T cells from PBMCs, taken from culture after CMV antigen stimulation. Source of these receptors: a human donor in good health (CMV status not recorded). Some clones in this sample may be carry-over from other donors' samples. The CDR3 runs from the conserved cysteine through the conserved F or W. The D gene is left open where the match is weak. The size entry is marked missing in some rows and otherwise reads once, few, many or a size class.

d_call j_call v_call clone_size cdr3_aa cdr3_nt
- TRBJ2-1 TRBV4-3 once CASSQDAGEQFF TGCGCCAGCAGCCAAGATGCCGGTGAGCAGTTCTTC
- TRBJ1-2 TRBV7-9 few CASSLNTALNGYTF TGTGCCAGCAGCTTAAATACGGCCCTTAATGGCTACACCTTC
TRBD1 TRBJ2-3 TRBV27 - CASSSGQWDTQYF TGTGCCAGCAGTTCGGGACAGTGGGATACGCAGTATTTT
- TRBJ1-1 TRBV2 - CASRGDRYLQNTEAFF TGTGCCAGCAGGGGGGACCGATATTTACAGAACACTGAAGCTTTCTTT
- TRBJ1-5 TRBV27 - CASSPPPAYSNQPQHF TGTGCCAGCAGTCCCCCGCCAGCTTATAGCAATCAGCCCCAGCATTTT
- TRBJ2-1 TRBV27 once CASTRSPSSYNEQFF TGTGCCAGCACCAGGAGCCCGAGCTCCTACAATGAGCAGTTCTTC
TRBD2 TRBJ2-5 TRBV4-1 - CASSQGLAGAGVSETQYF TGCGCCAGCAGCCAAGGACTAGCGGGGGCAGGGGTTTCGGAGACCCAGTACTTC
- TRBJ1-2 TRBV6-5 few CASSYSGEGRGYTF TGTGCCAGCAGTTACTCGGGAGAGGGCCGCGGCTACACCTTC
TRBD1 TRBJ1-5 TRBV11-2 few CASSLVSGQGWPYSNQPQHF TGTGCCAGCAGCTTAGTGTCCGGACAGGGATGGCCCTATAGCAATCAGCCCCAGCATTTT
- TRBJ2-7 TRBV12-3/TRBV12-4 few CASSAGPSSYEQYF TGTGCCAGCAGTGCAGGGCCAAGCTCCTACGAGCAGTACTTC
- TRBJ2-3 TRBV24-1 - CATSDFRGGPDGTDTQYF TGTGCCACCAGTGATTTTAGGGGGGGGCCCGACGGCACAGATACGCAGTATTTT
- TRBJ2-3 TRBV19 - CASTAQTDTDTQYF TGTGCCAGTACCGCCCAGACAGACACAGATACGCAGTATTTT
TRBD2 TRBJ2-3 TRBV7-9 many CASSTPDRGADTQYF TGTGCCAGCAGCACCCCGGATCGGGGGGCAGATACGCAGTATTTT
TRBD1 TRBJ1-5 TRBV20-1 few CSADNQGAHPYSNQPQHF TGCAGTGCAGACAATCAGGGGGCGCATCCTTATAGCAATCAGCCCCAGCATTTT
TRBD1 TRBJ1-4 TRBV12-3/TRBV12-4 many CASRLTGEGEKLFF TGTGCCAGCAGGTTGACAGGGGAAGGTGAAAAACTGTTTTTT
TRBD1 TRBJ1-1 TRBV7-6 - CASSRGTGKQAFF TGTGCCAGCAGCCGAGGGACAGGGAAACAAGCTTTCTTT
TRBD2 TRBJ2-2 TRBV19 - CASSPRRTSGGTTGELFF TGTGCCAGTAGCCCTCGTCGGACTAGCGGGGGGACTACCGGGGAGCTGTTTTTT
- TRBJ2-7 TRBV7-6 many CASSLMDASYYEQYF TGTGCCAGCAGCTTAATGGATGCTAGCTACTACGAGCAGTACTTC
- TRBJ2-5 TRBV27 few CASRDGAVETQYF TGTGCCAGCAGGGATGGGGCAGTTGAGACCCAGTACTTC
- TRBJ2-5 TRBV12-3/TRBV12-4 many CASSLGYQETQYF TGTGCCAGCAGCTTAGGGTACCAAGAGACCCAGTACTTC
TRBD1 TRBJ2-1 TRBV7-2 many CASRSVTGNNEQFF TGTGCCAGCAGATCTGTGACAGGGAACAATGAGCAGTTCTTC
TRBD2 TRBJ2-1 TRBV6-2/TRBV6-3 - CASTNLLASGGTYNEQFF TGTGCCAGCACTAACCTCTTGGCTAGCGGGGGAACCTACAATGAGCAGTTCTTC
TRBD1 TRBJ2-1 TRBV6-5 few CASSYSGTGRIYEQFF TGTGCCAGCAGTTACTCGGGGACAGGGCGTATCTATGAGCAGTTCTTC
- TRBJ1-1 TRBV12-3/TRBV12-4 - CANSFQGIANTEAFF TGTGCCAACAGTTTTCAGGGGATCGCGAACACTGAAGCTTTCTTT
- TRBJ2-1 TRBV6-5 - CASVGWGHEQFF TGTGCCAGCGTAGGTTGGGGCCATGAGCAGTTCTTC
TRBD2 TRBJ2-1 TRBV4-3 - CASSLGLAGGPAEQFF TGCGCCAGCAGCCTAGGACTAGCGGGGGGGCCCGCTGAGCAGTTCTTC
- TRBJ2-1 TRBV7-8 many CASSLGLGGPGEQFF TGTGCCAGCAGCTTAGGATTAGGGGGGCCTGGGGAGCAGTTCTTC
- TRBJ1-2 TRBV25-1 - CASSDQMGLYGYTF TGTGCCAGCAGTGATCAAATGGGATTGTATGGCTACACCTTC
TRBD1 TRBJ2-2 TRBV20-1 - CSALGRGRDTGELFF TGCAGTGCCTTAGGTAGGGGGCGAGACACCGGGGAGCTGTTTTTT
- TRBJ2-2 TRBV10-3 - CAISEPGLINTGELFF TGTGCCATCAGTGAGCCGGGACTCATAAACACCGGGGAGCTGTTTTTT
- TRBJ1-4 TRBV9 - CASSPHRATNEKLFF TGTGCCAGCAGCCCGCACCGGGCAACTAATGAAAAACTGTTTTTT
TRBD2 TRBJ2-1 TRBV7-9 - CASSPRTSSGDEQFF TGTGCCAGCAGCCCCCGAACTTCTAGCGGGGATGAGCAGTTCTTC
- TRBJ2-2 TRBV7-9 - CASSFGGPALYNGELFF TGTGCCAGCAGCTTCGGGGGGCCCGCGCTATACAACGGGGAGCTGTTTTTT
TRBD1 TRBJ1-6 TRBV15 - CATEGTVTNSPLHF TGTGCCACTGAGGGGACAGTAACCAATTCACCCCTCCACTTT
- TRBJ1-4 TRBV27 - CASSLTGTVATNEKLFF TGTGCCAGCAGTTTGACAGGAACTGTTGCAACTAATGAAAAACTGTTTTTT
TRBD2 TRBJ2-5 TRBV7-6 - CASSLNLAGAETQYF TGTGCCAGCAGCTTAAACCTAGCGGGGGCCGAGACCCAGTACTTC
- TRBJ1-2 TRBV6-6 many CASSYSEVYGYTF TGTGCCAGCAGTTACTCTGAAGTCTATGGCTACACCTTC
TRBD1 TRBJ1-5 TRBV5-5 few CASSPLGTGNQPQHF TGTGCCAGCAGCCCCCTCGGGACAGGCAATCAGCCCCAGCATTTT
- TRBJ2-6 TRBV10-3 - CAISGSGANVLTF TGTGCCATCTCAGGGTCTGGGGCCAACGTCCTGACTTTC
TRBD1 TRBJ1-2 TRBV10-3 few CAISDDSGGYGYTF TGTGCCATCAGTGACGATTCAGGGGGCTATGGCTACACCTTC
- TRBJ1-3 TRBV4-3 - CASSLSRQERRNTIYF TGCGCCAGCAGCCTTAGTCGACAGGAGCGCCGAAACACCATATATTTT
- TRBJ2-7 TRBV6-2/TRBV6-3 few CASSYYKDTAYEQYF TGTGCCAGCAGTTACTACAAGGACACGGCCTACGAGCAGTACTTC
TRBD2 TRBJ2-5 TRBV13 once CASSLGGDLETQYF TGTGCCAGCAGCTTGGGGGGGGATTTAGAGACCCAGTACTTC
- TRBJ2-1 TRBV28 many CASSLRAGSKYNEQFF TGTGCCAGCAGTTTACGGGCGGGGAGTAAATACAATGAGCAGTTCTTC
- TRBJ2-3 TRBV6-2/TRBV6-3 few CASSYPGGYTDTQYF TGTGCCAGCAGTTACCCGGGCGGCTACACAGATACGCAGTATTTT
TRBD2 TRBJ2-2 TRBV7-8 many CASSLGPLAGANTGELFF TGTGCCAGCAGCTTAGGGCCCCTAGCGGGGGCCAACACCGGGGAGCTGTTTTTT